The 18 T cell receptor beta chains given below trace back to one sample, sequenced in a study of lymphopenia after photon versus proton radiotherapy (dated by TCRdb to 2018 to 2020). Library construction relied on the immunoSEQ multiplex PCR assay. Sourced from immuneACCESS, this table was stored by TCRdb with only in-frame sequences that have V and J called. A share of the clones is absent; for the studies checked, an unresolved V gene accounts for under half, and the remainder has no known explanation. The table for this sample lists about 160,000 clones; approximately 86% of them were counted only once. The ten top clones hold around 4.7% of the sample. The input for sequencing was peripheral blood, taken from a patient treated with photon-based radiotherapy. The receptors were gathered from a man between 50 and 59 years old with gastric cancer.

The DNA for the CDR3 is TGTGCCAGCGCCGGGACTGCAACCCCCTACAATGAGCAGTTCTTC. It encodes CASAGTATPYNEQFF. This chain links TRBV6-1 with TRBJ2-1; weak D call: TRBD2 (6 bases). There are 15 residues in the CDR3. Germline assignment: CDR1 MNHNS and CDR2 SASEGT. Trimming removed 8 bases from V and 2 bases from J, with 16 bases in between.

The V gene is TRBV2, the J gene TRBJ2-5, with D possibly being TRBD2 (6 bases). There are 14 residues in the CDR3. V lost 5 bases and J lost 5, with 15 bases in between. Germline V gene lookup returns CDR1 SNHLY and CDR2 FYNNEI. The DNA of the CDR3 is TGTGCCAGCAGTCCGACTAGTCGGAAGGAGACCCAGTACTTC. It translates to CASSPTSRKETQYF. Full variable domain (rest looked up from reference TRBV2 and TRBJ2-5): EPEVTQTPSHQVTQMGQEVILRCVPISNHLYFYWYRQILGQKVEFLVSFYNNEISEKSEIFDDQFSVERPDGSNFTLKIRSTKLEDSAMYFCASSPTSRKETQYFGPGTRLLVL.

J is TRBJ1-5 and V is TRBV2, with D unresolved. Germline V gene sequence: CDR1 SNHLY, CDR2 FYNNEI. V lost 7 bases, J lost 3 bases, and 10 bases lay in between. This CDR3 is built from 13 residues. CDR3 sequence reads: CASIEQFNQPQHF. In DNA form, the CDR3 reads TGTGCCAGCATCGAACAGTTCAATCAGCCCCAGCATTTT.

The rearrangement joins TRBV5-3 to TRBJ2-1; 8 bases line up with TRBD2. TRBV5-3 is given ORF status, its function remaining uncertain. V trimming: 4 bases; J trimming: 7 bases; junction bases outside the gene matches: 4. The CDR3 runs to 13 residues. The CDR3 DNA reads TGTGCCAGAAGCCCCAGACTAGCGAATGAGCAGTTCTTC. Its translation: CARSPRLANEQFF.

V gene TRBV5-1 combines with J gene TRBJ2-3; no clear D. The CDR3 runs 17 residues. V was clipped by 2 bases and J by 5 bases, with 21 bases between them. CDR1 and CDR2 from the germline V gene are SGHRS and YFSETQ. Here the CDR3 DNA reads TGCGCCAGCAGCTTACGGACCAACAATCGTAAGCGAGATACGCAGTATTTT. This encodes CASSLRTNNRKRDTQYF.

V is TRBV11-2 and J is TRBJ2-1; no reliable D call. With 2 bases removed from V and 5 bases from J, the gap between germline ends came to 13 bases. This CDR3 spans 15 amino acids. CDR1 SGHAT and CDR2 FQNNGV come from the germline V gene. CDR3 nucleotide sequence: TGTGCCAGCAGCTTATGGGGATACAGAAACAATGAGCAGTTCTTC. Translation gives CASSLWGYRNNEQFF.

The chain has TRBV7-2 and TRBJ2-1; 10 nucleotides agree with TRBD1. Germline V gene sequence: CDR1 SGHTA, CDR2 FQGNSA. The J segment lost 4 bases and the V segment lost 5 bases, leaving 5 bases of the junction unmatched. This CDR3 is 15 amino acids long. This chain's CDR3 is CASSPGQGVYNEQFF. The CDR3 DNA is TGTGCCAGCAGCCCAGGACAGGGGGTATACAATGAGCAGTTCTTC.

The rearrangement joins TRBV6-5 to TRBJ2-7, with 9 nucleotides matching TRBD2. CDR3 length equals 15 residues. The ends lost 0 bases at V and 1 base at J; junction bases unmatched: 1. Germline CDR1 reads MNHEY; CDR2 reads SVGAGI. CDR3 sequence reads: CASSYSLAGSYEQYF. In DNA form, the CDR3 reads TGTGCCAGCAGTTACTCGCTAGCGGGGTCCTACGAGCAGTACTTC.

In nucleotides, the CDR3 is TGTGCCACCAGACAGGGGGCAAACACTGAAGCTTTCTTT. Protein sequence: CATRQGANTEAFF. V is TRBV6-1 and J is TRBJ1-1; 10 bases map to TRBD1. This CDR3 is 13 amino acids long. Trimming took 10 bases from V and 2 from J; bases not matched to a gene: 4. The germline V gene has CDR1 MNHNS and CDR2 SASEGT.

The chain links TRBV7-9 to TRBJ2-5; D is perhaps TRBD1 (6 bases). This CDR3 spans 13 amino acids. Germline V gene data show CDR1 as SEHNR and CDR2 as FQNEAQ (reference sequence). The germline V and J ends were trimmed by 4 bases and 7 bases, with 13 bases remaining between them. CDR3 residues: CASSYTGLGTQYF. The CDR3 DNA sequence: TGTGCCAGCAGCTATACAGGGCTCGGGACCCAGTACTTC.

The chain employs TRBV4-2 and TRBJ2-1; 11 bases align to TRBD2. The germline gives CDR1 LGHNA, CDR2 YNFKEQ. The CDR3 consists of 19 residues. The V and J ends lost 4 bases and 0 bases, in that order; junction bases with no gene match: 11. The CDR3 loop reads CASSRISGTSGSSYNEQFF. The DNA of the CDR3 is TGTGCCAGCAGCCGCATCTCCGGGACTAGCGGTAGCTCCTACAATGAGCAGTTCTTC.

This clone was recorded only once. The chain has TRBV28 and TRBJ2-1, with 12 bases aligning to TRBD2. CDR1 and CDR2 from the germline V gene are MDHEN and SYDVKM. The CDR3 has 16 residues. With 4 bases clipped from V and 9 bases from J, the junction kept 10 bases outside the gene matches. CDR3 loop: CASSSGLAGWGSEQFF. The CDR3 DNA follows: TGTGCCAGCAGTTCAGGACTAGCGGGATGGGGGAGTGAGCAGTTCTTC.

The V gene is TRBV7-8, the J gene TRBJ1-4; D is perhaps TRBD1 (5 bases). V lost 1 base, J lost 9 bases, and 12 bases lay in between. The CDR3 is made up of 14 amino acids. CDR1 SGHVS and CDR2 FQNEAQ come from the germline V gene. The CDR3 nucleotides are TGTGCCAGCAGCTTAGGGGGGGACGGCCAAAAACTGTTTTTT. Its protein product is CASSLGGDGQKLFF.

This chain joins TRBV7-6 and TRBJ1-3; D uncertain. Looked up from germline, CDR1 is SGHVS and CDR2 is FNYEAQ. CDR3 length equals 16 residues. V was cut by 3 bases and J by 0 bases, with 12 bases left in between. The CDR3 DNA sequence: TGTGCCAGCAGCTTGGTTCCAGCCGCCTCTGGAAACACCATATATTTT. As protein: CASSLVPAASGNTIYF.

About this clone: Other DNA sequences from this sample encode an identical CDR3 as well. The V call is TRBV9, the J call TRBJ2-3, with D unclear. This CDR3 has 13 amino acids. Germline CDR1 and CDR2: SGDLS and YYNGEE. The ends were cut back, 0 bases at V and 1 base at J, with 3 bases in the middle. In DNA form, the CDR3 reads TGTGCCAGCAGCGTAGGGGGCACAGATACGCAGTATTTT. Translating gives CASSVGGTDTQYF.

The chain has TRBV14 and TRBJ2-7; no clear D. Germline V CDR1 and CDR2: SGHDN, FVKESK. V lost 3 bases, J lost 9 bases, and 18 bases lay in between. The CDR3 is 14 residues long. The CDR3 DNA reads TGTGCCAGCAGCCAGGAGTATAAGTCTTCGGGGCAGTACTTC. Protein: CASSQEYKSSGQYF.

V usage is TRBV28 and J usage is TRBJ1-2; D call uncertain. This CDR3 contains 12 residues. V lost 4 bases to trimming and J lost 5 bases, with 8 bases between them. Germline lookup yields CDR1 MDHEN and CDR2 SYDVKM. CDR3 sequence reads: CASSSRTYGYTF. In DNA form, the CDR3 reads TGTGCCAGCAGTTCAAGGACTTATGGCTACACCTTC.

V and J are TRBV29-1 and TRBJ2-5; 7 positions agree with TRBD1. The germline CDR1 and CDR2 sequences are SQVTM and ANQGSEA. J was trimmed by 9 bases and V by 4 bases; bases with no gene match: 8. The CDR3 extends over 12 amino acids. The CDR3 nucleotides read TGCAGCGTTGTGCGACAGGGTGGATCCCAGTACTTC. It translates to CSVVRQGGSQYF.